The 21 T cell receptor beta chains reported below all come from one sample, sequenced in a study of blood T cell repertoires in COVID-19. The table came from immunoSEQ multiplex PCR; TCRdb's copy has only in-frame clones and leaves some out. Among over 200,000 clones listed, 86% were seen once. The specimen sequenced was PBMCs or T cells enriched from blood (not recorded which). These receptors all come from a man in his late teens or twenties who had recovered from COVID-19.

Comment on this clone: This sample also contains other DNA sequences that code for the same CDR3. CDR3 DNA sequence: TGTGCCAGCAGCGCCGGGACAGTGAACACTGAAGCTTTCTTT. It is translated as CASSAGTVNTEAFF. The chain employs TRBV7-9 and TRBJ1-1; 7 nucleotides line up with TRBD1. CDR3 length: 14 amino acids. V lost 5 bases, J lost 0 bases, and 3 bases stayed unmatched. Germline CDR1 and CDR2: SEHNR and FQNEAQ (reference sequence).

V and J are TRBV18 and TRBJ1-1; D remains ambiguous. The V gene's germline CDR1 is KGHSH and CDR2 LQKENI. Trimming shortened V by 1 base and J by 4 bases, and 19 bases separated the two germline ends. The CDR3 spans 17 residues. The CDR3 loop reads CASSPLLSGEFGTEAFF. The CDR3 region has the DNA TGTGCCAGCTCACCACTGTTGAGCGGGGAGTTTGGCACTGAAGCTTTCTTT.

The table lists this clone with a few counts. This sequence joins TRBV6-2 or TRBV6-3 and TRBJ2-7; a weak D match, TRBD1 (5 bases). Trimming stripped 4 bases from V and 5 bases from J, with 15 bases between. The CDR3 runs 14 residues. From germline, CDR1 is MNHEY and CDR2 SVGEGT. CDR3 protein: CASSSGFSLDEQYF. The DNA of the CDR3 is TGTGCCAGCAGTTCAGGGTTTTCACTGGACGAGCAGTACTTC.

With regard to this clone: One end of the junction does not line up with germline, which may come from a read error. The chain links TRBV28 to TRBJ1-2; D remains unclear. The CDR3 extends over 12 amino acids. Germline V gene data show CDR1 as MDHEN and CDR2 as SYDVKM. CDR3 sequence: CASRSGSPLYDF. CDR3 nucleotides: TGTGCCAGCAGGTCCGGGTCCCCCCTTTATGACTTC.

This chain connects TRBV27 to TRBJ2-3, with TRBD1 as a possible D gene (6 bases). There are 18 residues in the CDR3. Trimming cost V 4 bases and J 0 bases, with 20 bases left between them. Germline assignment: CDR1 MNHEY and CDR2 SMNVEV (reference sequence). CDR3 loop: CASSSTPPQQGSTDTQYF. CDR3 bases: TGTGCCAGCAGTTCCACCCCCCCTCAACAGGGAAGCACAGATACGCAGTATTTT.

V is TRBV14 and J is TRBJ2-1, with TRBD2 matching 8 bases. The CDR3 loop spans 15 amino acids. After removal of 3 bases from V and 5 bases from J, the junction contained 6 bases not matched to a gene. Germline V gene lookup returns CDR1 SGHDN and CDR2 FVKESK. CDR3 in DNA: TGTGCCAGCAGCCACCTCGGGACTAGTAACAATGAGCAGTTCTTC. This encodes CASSHLGTSNNEQFF.

This clone was found a few times. The rearrangement joins TRBV30 to TRBJ1-4, with D perhaps TRBD1 (5 bases). V lost 8 bases, J lost 8 bases, and 18 bases lay in between. Germline CDR1 reads GTSNPN; CDR2 reads SVGIG (reference sequence). The CDR3 is 13 amino acids. For the CDR3, the DNA is TGTGCCCACAAAGGGACTCTTGGCGAAAAACTGTTTTTT. Translation gives CAHKGTLGEKLFF.

CDR3 residues: CASSGTGTYEQYF. CDR3 in DNA: TGTGCCAGCAGCGGGACAGGGACGTACGAGCAGTACTTC. The J gene is TRBJ2-7, the V gene TRBV27, with TRBD1 identical over 9 bases. The CDR3 is 13 amino acids. J gave up 4 bases and V 6 bases, and 4 bases lay outside the gene matches. CDR1 and CDR2 from the germline V gene are MNHEY and SMNVEV (reference sequence).

J is TRBJ2-7 and V is TRBV28, with 9 bases aligning to TRBD1. The CDR3 is 15 residues long. Per the germline V gene, CDR1 is MDHEN and CDR2 is SYDVKM. V shed 4 bases and J 9 bases; nucleotides not matched to a gene: 13. CDR3 DNA: TGTGCCAGCAGTTCCTGGGGACAGGGAATCCTGGGGCAGTACTTC. Protein: CASSSWGQGILGQYF.

The J gene is TRBJ2-3, the V gene TRBV7-6, with D perhaps matching TRBD2 (5 bases). This CDR3 is 11 amino acids long. CDR1 is SGHVS and CDR2 is FNYEAQ in the germline V gene. V dropped 6 bases and J dropped 12 bases, with 13 bases sitting between them. Here the CDR3 reads CASSLRTVQYF. CDR3 nucleotides: TGTGCCAGCAGTCTAAGGACTGTTCAGTATTTT.

The chain carries TRBV6-5 and TRBJ2-7; TRBD2 agrees at 7 bases. This CDR3 contains 12 residues. Trimming removed 6 bases from V and 6 bases from J; junction bases left unmatched: 5. CDR1 is MNHEY and CDR2 is SVGAGI in the germline V gene. Here the CDR3 reads CASSQGLGEQYF. The CDR3 nucleotides read TGTGCCAGCAGCCAAGGACTAGGCGAGCAGTACTTC.

This sequence joins TRBV6-2 or TRBV6-3 and TRBJ2-5, with 7 bases identical to TRBD1. Germline CDR1 is MNHEY and CDR2 is SVGEGT. The CDR3 has 14 residues. V shed 5 bases and J 5 bases; nucleotides not matched to a gene: 8. CDR3 region: CASSRPGQWETQYF. The CDR3 coding sequence is TGTGCCAGCAGTCGACCGGGACAGTGGGAGACCCAGTACTTC.

The genes are TRBV7-9 and TRBJ2-7; the D gene is possibly TRBD2 (5 bases). The CDR3 is 13 residues long. The ends were cut back, 0 bases at V and 5 bases at J, with 8 bases in the middle. Looked up from germline, CDR1 is SEHNR and CDR2 is FQNEAQ (reference sequence). The CDR3 sequence: CASSLAGVNEQYF. CDR3 nucleotides: TGTGCCAGCAGCTTAGCGGGAGTAAACGAGCAGTACTTC.

Here the CDR3 DNA reads TGTGCCAGCAGTTTCGGGACAGACTACGAGCAGTACTTC. As protein: CASSFGTDYEQYF. The gene calls are TRBV27 and TRBJ2-7, with TRBD1 matching 7 bases. CDR1 and CDR2 (germline): MNHEY, SMNVEV (reference sequence). This CDR3 contains 13 residues. Trimming cost V 3 bases and J 3 bases; bases outside gene matches: 2.

The V gene is TRBV7-2, the J gene TRBJ2-5, with 8 bases matching TRBD1. The trim removed 5 bases at V and 7 bases at J, leaving 12 bases unmatched. The CDR3 spans 15 residues. CDR1 SGHTA and CDR2 FQGNSA come from the germline V gene. CDR3 sequence: CASSDRTGPWGTQYF. CDR3 coding DNA: TGTGCCAGCAGCGACCGGACAGGGCCCTGGGGGACCCAGTACTTC. The complete variable domain, with remaining parts taken from reference TRBV7-2 and TRBJ2-5, reads GAGVSQSPSNKVTEKGKDVELRCDPISGHTALYWYRQSLGQGLEFLIYFQGNSAPDKSGLPSDRFSAERTGGSVSTLTIQRTQQEDSAVYLCASSDRTGPWGTQYFGPGTRLLVL.

The chain joins TRBV30 to TRBJ1-6, with 7 bases fitting TRBD1. With V trimmed by 4 bases and J by 6 bases, 6 bases remained unmatched. This CDR3 has 14 residues. Germline V lookup: CDR1 GTSNPN, CDR2 SVGIG (reference sequence). CDR3 sequence: CAWIGAGGNSPLHF. The CDR3 DNA is TGTGCCTGGATCGGGGCAGGGGGTAATTCACCCCTCCACTTT.

The chain carries TRBV5-1 and TRBJ2-1; 7 bases are a match to TRBD2. From germline, CDR1 is SGHRS and CDR2 YFSETQ. The CDR3 is made up of 14 amino acids. V lost 7 bases to trimming and J lost 10 bases; unmatched junction nucleotides: 14. The CDR3 DNA is TGCGCCAGCCGACTAGAACTAGCGTCAAGCGAGCAGTTCTTC. Its protein product is CASRLELASSEQFF.

The chain is built from TRBV6-5 and TRBJ2-3, with unresolved D. V lost 3 bases and J 0 bases, leaving 7 bases between the germline ends. Germline values: CDR1 MNHEY, CDR2 SVGAGI. The CDR3 is 14 residues long. CDR3 coding DNA: TGTGCCAGCAGTTATAGAAAAAGCACAGATACGCAGTATTTT. It codes for CASSYRKSTDTQYF.

The chain combines TRBV4-1 with TRBJ2-3, with 9 positions matching TRBD2. The CDR3 extends over 15 amino acids. Germline CDR1 MGHRA, CDR2 YSYEKL. The ends lost 8 bases at V and 1 base at J; junction bases unmatched: 7. CDR3 bases: TGCGCCAGCCGGACTAGCGTTTCCGGCACAGATACGCAGTATTTT. This encodes CASRTSVSGTDTQYF.

This rearrangement joins TRBV2 to TRBJ1-1; D gene uncertain. Trimming took off 6 bases at V and 2 bases at J, with 16 bases between the two ends. Looked up from germline, CDR1 is SNHLY and CDR2 is FYNNEI. The CDR3 sequence is 15 residues long. CDR3 residues: CASSPIGGLNTEAFF. The CDR3 DNA is TGTGCCAGCAGCCCCATTGGAGGGCTTAACACTGAAGCTTTCTTT.

A word on this clone: The limits of the CDR3 on the DNA are not certain, so only TCRdb's listed CDR3 is given. J is TRBJ1-5 and V is TRBV2; TRBD1, as called in the table, went unchecked against the DNA. The CDR3 numbers 15 amino acids, ends counted. Germline assignment: CDR1 SNHLY and CDR2 FYNNEI. CDR3 in amino acids: CASSTSTGGNQPQHF.